This T cell receptor beta chain was captured by sequencing in a study of T cells in Graves' hyperthyroidism and ophthalmopathy. Study-wide context: Peripheral blood collection took place at initial diagnosis, before any treatment.

This sample holds PBMCs from around 9.9 ml fresh peripheral blood. This clonotype was seen only a few times. Germline V lookup: CDR1 MNHNS, CDR2 SASEGT. The V end lost 8 bases, the J end lost 0 bases, and 16 bases lay between the germline ends. The CDR3 contains 16 residues. RNA transcripts were the template for amplifying TCR beta CDR3 regions. The HTBI primer set drove a first-round RT-PCR of the TCR CDR3. MiXCR, run by TCRdb on the multiplex PCR reads, gives a single entry per CDR3 protein. This table has approximately 300,000 distinct CDR3 sequences, about a sixth appearing once. Sample: blood. The clonotype was recovered from a woman in her sixties with Graves' ophthalmopathy. J is TRBJ2-2 and V is TRBV6-1; weak D call: TRBD2 (5 bases). The chain's CDR3 is CASERERHANTGELFF. In nucleotides, the CDR3 is TGTGCCAGCGAGAGGGAGAGACACGCGAACACCGGGGAGCTGTTTTTT.